The 2 T cell receptor beta chains given below trace back to one sample, sequenced in a study of T cells in Graves' hyperthyroidism and ophthalmopathy. It was RNA transcripts that yielded the amplified TCR beta CDR3 regions. Initially, a first-round RT-PCR of the TCR CDR3 employed the HTBI primer set. TCRdb re-called the multiplex PCR reads with MiXCR, one entry per CDR3 protein. The sample has hundreds of thousands of distinct CDR3 sequences, about 15% seen once; the top ten hold around 4.5%. Sequenced input: blood. The receptors originated from a middle-aged woman with Graves' ophthalmopathy.

This clonotype showed up many times. This sequence joins TRBV6-1 and TRBJ1-2; perhaps TRBD1 as D (5 bases). The V gene's germline CDR1 is MNHNS and CDR2 SASEGT. The V and J ends lost 5 bases and 4 bases respectively, with 11 bases between them. This CDR3 is built from 13 residues. The CDR3 loop reads CASSKGFSYGYTF. In nucleotides, the CDR3 is TGTGCCAGCAGTAAGGGGTTCAGCTATGGCTACACCTTC.

This clonotype was seen many times. J is TRBJ2-2 and V is TRBV28, with 8 bases that match TRBD2. Trimming removed 6 bases from V and 3 bases from J; junction bases left unmatched: 6. The CDR3 runs to 15 residues. Germline V lookup: CDR1 MDHEN, CDR2 SYDVKM. The CDR3, as DNA: TGTGCCAGCAGCCCGGGAGGGGTAGACACCGGGGAGCTGTTTTTT. This gives the protein CASSPGGVDTGELFF.